This paragraph reports one T cell receptor (beta chain). The clone's antigen remains unknown. No base quality values were provided; no much bigger clone lies one nucleotide off. This entry comes from a study of Graves' ophthalmopathy and Graves' hyperthyroidism (dated by TCRdb to the late 2010s). Concerning the study at large: Peripheral blood was collected at initial diagnosis, before any treatment. In total, around 140 blood samples were TCR-sequenced: approximately 42 ophthalmopathy, approximately 80 hyperthyroidism and about 17 hyperthyroidism-to-ophthalmopathy patients. A discovery set of 95 to 100 patients (roughly 41 ophthalmopathy, around 57 stable hyperthyroidism) was enrolled to explore V-J signatures distinguishing ophthalmopathy from hyperthyroidism. An independent validation cohort comprised fewer than 20 hyperthyroidism patients and roughly 15 patients who later progressed from hyperthyroidism to ophthalmopathy. In over 5 hyperthyroidism patients, the T-cell repertoire of thyroid tissue was compared with the T-cell repertoire of blood. TCR beta repertoire signatures were used to distinguish Graves' ophthalmopathy from Graves' hyperthyroidism and to predict progression to ophthalmopathy. Following sample collection, hyperthyroidism patients were given methimazole at a starting dose of 30 mg daily, and ophthalmopathy patients were given high-dose intravenous methylprednisolone.

Ophthalmopathy patients had moderately to severely active disease, Clinical Activity Score of at least 3, NOSPECS grade of at least 4, and disease duration under 3 months. Patients with other autoimmune diseases, uncontrolled infections, pregnancy or lactation were excluded. Diagnosis was based on clinical symptoms, serum thyroxine, TRAb, thyroid ultrasound and orbital computed tomography. Ficoll-Paque density gradient centrifugation was used to isolate PBMCs from around 9.1 ml of fresh peripheral blood. Total RNA was extracted using Trizol reagent, and RNA quality was checked on an Agilent 2100 Bioanalyzer. For repertoire sequencing, the TCR beta CDR3 regions were amplified from RNA transcripts. A first-round RT-PCR used HTBI primers with the Qiagen OneStep RT-PCR kit, followed by a second-round multiplex PCR, size selection and purification. The libraries underwent paired-end sequencing with 100 bp reads on an Illumina HiSeq2000. In the paper's pipeline: SOAPnuke was used to process the reads, removing any read that contained adapters or uncalled bases, had a mean Phred below 15, or lacked an exact match to the constant primer or identifier. High-quality paired reads were merged with COPE v1.2.5. Each unique nucleotide sequence was defined as a clonotype, and clonotypes were aligned to IMGT TRB V, D and J references with MiTCR v1.1. The analysis was limited to V-J combinations with a frequency above 0.0001, which together covered 99.2% of the repertoires. For each V-J combination, a TCR clonal expansion and chaos score was defined as F50 clonal expansion divided by the chaos observed in the TCRdist matrix. Welch's t-statistics and random forest were used to reduce the features to 13 V-J combinations, which were then used as input to a naive Bayes classifier. The similarity between thyroid and blood repertoires was quantified using the Morisita-Horn index. The raw public reads went through TCRdb reprocessing: fastp at Q25, MiXCR clone calling, in-frame beta chains kept. Rows merge per CDR3 protein into single entries with the most common DNA and genes. These V and J calls are TCRdb output, not the study's own analysis. The sample includes about 240,000 distinct CDR3 sequences, with around 50% observed a single time. The biggest ten clones account for approximately 51% of the sample.

From its cysteine to its phenylalanine, the CDR3 spans 13 amino acids. Only CDR3 DNA remains: 39 bases, in frame from the first base. The germline V gene specifies MDHEN as CDR1 and SYDVKM as CDR2. Deletion took 5 bases off V and 3 bases off J, with a span of 11 bases between the germline ends. General study outcomes and caveats: In cross-validation, the 13-signature model distinguished ophthalmopathy from stable hyperthyroidism with 85% to 90% sensitivity and roughly 81% specificity, and in the test set the corresponding values were roughly 80% and 76%. In validation, the model predicted ophthalmopathy progression with about 71% sensitivity and 72.22% specificity; 12 predicted patients were CT-confirmed with GO in a median of about 6.2 months. Among expanded thyroid clonotypes with frequency above 0.001, most also showed up in blood, which suggests that blood repertoires may reflect the thyroid immune response. No statistical method was used to set the sample size in advance, and the investigators knew which group each participant was assigned to.

The clonotype originates from an adult man with Graves' ophthalmopathy. The V gene is TRBV28 and the J gene is TRBJ2-7; the D gene is perhaps TRBD1, on 6 matching bases. Sequenced sample: peripheral blood. The CDR3 reads CASSPGHLYEQYF. The DNA reads as follows: TGTGCCAGCAGTCCGGGACACCTCTACGAGCAGTACTTC.